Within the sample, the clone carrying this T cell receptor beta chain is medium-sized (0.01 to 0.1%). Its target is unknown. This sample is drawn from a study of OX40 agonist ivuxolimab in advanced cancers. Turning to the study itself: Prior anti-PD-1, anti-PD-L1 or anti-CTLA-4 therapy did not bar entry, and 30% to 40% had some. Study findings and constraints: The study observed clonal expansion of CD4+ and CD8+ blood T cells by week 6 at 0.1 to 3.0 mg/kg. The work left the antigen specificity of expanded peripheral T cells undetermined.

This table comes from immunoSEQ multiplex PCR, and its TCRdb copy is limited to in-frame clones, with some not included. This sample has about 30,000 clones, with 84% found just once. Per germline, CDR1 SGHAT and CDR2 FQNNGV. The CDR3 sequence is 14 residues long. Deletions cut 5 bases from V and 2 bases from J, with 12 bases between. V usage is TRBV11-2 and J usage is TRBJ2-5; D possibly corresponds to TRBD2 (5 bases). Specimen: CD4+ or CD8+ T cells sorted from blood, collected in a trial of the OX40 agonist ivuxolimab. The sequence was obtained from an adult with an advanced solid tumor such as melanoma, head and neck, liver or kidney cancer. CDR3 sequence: CASSQTPGQETQYF. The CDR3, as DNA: TGTGCCAGCAGCCAGACTCCGGGACAAGAGACCCAGTACTTC. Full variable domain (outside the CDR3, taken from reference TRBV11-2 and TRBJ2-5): EAGVAQSPRYKIIEKRQSVAFWCNPISGHATLYWYQQILGQGPKLLIQFQNNGVVDDSQLPKDRFSAERLKGVDSTLKIQPAKLEDSAVYLCASSQTPGQETQYFGPGTRLLVL.